Detailed here is one T cell receptor beta chain. Regarding treatment: approximately 18 received Ad26.COV2.S at low or high dose, single or two shots; about five received placebo; per-sample allocation not given. Samples were taken on day 63 after the first vaccine or placebo injection. The data are from a study of Ad26.COV2.S vaccination and SARS-CoV-2 variants. Sequenced by immunoSEQ multiplex PCR; TCRdb stores in-frame clones only, minus some. The sample shows about 350,000 clones, 75% to 90% of them seen only once. The CDR3 extends over 15 amino acids. V lost 1 base to trimming and J lost 5 bases, with 13 bases between them. CDR1 and CDR2 (germline): MGHRA, YSYEKL.

This sequence was found in a person aged 18-65 years who received the Ad26.COV2.S COVID-19 vaccine or a placebo. The specimen comprised peripheral blood, sampled in a trial of Ad26.COV2.S vaccine versus placebo. The rearrangement links TRBV4-1 to TRBJ2-3, with D perhaps matching TRBD2 (7 bases). CDR3 residues: CASSQGAGEGDTQYF. The DNA for the CDR3 is TGCGCCAGCAGCCAAGGGGCAGGGGAGGGAGATACGCAGTATTTT.